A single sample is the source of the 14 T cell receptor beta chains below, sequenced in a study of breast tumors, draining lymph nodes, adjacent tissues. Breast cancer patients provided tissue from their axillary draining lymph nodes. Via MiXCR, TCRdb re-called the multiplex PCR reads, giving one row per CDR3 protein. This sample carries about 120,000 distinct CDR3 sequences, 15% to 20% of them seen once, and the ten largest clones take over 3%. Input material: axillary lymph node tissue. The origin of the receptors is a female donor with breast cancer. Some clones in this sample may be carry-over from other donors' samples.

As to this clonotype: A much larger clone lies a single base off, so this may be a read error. CDR3 in DNA: TGTGCCAGCAGCCACCGGGACAGGGCACAGCCCCAGCATTTT. Amino acid sequence: CASSHRDRAQPQHF. V usage is TRBV11-3 and J usage is TRBJ1-5; 9 bases agree with TRBD1. V lost 5 bases and J lost 7; bases outside the gene matches: 6. Per the germline V gene, CDR1 is SGHNT and CDR2 is YENEEA. The length of the CDR3 is 14 residues. The variable domain in full, completed from reference TRBV11-3 and TRBJ1-5, reads EAGVVQSPRYKIIEKKQPVAFWCNPISGHNTLYWYLQNLGQGPELLIRYENEEAVDDSQLPKDRFSAERLKGVDSTLKIQPAELGDSAVYLCASSHRDRAQPQHFGDGTRLSIL.

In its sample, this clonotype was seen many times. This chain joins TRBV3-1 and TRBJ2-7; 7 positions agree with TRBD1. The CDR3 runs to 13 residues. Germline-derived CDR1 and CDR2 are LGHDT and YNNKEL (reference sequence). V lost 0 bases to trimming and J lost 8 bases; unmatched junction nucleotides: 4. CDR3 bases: TGTGCCAGCAGCCAAGAGGGGGACAGAAAGCAGTACTTC. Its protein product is CASSQEGDRKQYF.

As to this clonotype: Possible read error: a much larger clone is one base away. The chain's CDR3 is CASSQQGGRGEETQYF. In nucleotides, the CDR3 is TGTGCCAGCAGCCAACAGGGCGGACGGGGGGAAGAGACCCAGTACTTC. The chain is built from TRBV3-1 and TRBJ2-5; 7 bases fit TRBD2. The V gene end was trimmed by 2 bases and the J gene end by 3 bases; junction bases not matched to a gene: 9. CDR3 size: 16 residues. Germline CDR1 LGHDT, CDR2 YNNKEL (reference sequence).

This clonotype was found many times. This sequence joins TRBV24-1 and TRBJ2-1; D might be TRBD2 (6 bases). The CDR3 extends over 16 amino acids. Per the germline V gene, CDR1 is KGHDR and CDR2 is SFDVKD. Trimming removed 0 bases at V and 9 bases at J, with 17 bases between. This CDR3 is CATSDLHGTPGREQFF. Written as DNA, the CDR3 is TGTGCCACCAGTGATTTGCATGGGACTCCCGGCCGTGAGCAGTTCTTC.

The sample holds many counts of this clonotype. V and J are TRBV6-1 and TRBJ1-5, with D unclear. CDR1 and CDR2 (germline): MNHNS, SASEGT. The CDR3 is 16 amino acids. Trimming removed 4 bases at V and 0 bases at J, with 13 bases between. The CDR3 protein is CASSARPTYSNQPQHF. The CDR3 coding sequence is TGTGCCAGCAGTGCCCGGCCTACTTATAGCAATCAGCCCCAGCATTTT.

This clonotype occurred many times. The CDR3 spells CASSLSVTQYF. As DNA, the CDR3 is TGTGCCAGCAGCTTGTCTGTGACCCAGTACTTC. This chain connects TRBV5-8 to TRBJ2-5; unclear D gene. V lost 1 base and J lost 7, with 5 bases in between. The CDR3 length is 11 residues. Germline CDR1 SGHTS, CDR2 YDEGEE.

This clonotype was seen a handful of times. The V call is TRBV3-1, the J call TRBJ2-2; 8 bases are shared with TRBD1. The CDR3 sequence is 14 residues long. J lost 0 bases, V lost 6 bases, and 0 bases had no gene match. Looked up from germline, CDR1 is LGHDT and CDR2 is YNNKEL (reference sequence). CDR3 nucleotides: TGTGCCAGCAGACAGGGGGCGAACACCGGGGAGCTGTTTTTT. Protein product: CASRQGANTGELFF.

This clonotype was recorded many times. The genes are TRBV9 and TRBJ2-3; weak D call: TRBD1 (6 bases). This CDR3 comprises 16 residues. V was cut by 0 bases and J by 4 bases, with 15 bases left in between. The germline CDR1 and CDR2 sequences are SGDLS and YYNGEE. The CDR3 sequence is CASSVETSGVPDTQYF. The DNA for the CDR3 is TGTGCCAGCAGCGTAGAGACCTCAGGGGTGCCAGATACGCAGTATTTT.

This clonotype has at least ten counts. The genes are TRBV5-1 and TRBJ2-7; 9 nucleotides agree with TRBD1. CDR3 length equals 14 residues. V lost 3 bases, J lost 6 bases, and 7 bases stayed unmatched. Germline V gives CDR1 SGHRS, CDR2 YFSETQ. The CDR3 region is CASSWGQGLSEQYF. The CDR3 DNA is TGCGCCAGCAGCTGGGGACAGGGTCTGAGCGAGCAGTACTTC. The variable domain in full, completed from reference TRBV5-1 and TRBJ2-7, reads KAGVTQTPRYLIKTRGQQVTLSCSPISGHRSVSWYQQTPGQGLQFLFEYFSETQRNKGNFPGRFSGRQFSNSRSEMNVSTLELGDSALYLCASSWGQGLSEQYFGPGTRLTVT.

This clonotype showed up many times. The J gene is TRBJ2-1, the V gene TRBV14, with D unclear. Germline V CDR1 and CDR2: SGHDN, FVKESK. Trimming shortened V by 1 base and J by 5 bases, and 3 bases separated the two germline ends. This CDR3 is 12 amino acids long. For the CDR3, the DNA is TGTGCCAGCAGCCAAGCTCACAATGAGCAGTTCTTC. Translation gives CASSQAHNEQFF.

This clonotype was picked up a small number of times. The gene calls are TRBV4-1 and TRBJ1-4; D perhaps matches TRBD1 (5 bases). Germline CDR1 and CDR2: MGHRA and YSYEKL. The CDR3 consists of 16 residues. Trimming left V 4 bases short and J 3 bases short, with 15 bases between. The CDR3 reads CASSPPGAASNEKLFF. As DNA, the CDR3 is TGCGCCAGCAGCCCCCCTGGGGCAGCGTCTAATGAAAAACTGTTTTTT.

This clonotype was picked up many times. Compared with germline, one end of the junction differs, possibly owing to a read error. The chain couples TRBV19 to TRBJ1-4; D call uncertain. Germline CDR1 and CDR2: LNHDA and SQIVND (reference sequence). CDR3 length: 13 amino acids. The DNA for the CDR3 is TGTGCCAGTAGCGACAACACTAAGGAAAAACTGTTTTTT. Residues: CASSDNTKEKLFF.

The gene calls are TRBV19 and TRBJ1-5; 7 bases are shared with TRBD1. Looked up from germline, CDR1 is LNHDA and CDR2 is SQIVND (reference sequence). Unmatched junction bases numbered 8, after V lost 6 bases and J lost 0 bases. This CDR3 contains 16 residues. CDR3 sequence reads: CASSLDRAHSNQPQHF. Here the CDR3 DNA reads TGTGCCAGTAGCCTCGACAGGGCGCATAGCAATCAGCCCCAGCATTTT.

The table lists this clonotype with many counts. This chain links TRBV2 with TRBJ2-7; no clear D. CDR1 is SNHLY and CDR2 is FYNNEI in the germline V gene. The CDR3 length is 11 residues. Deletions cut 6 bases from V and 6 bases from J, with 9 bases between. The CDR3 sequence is CASSDPREQYF. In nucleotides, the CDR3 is TGTGCCAGCAGCGACCCCCGCGAGCAGTACTTC.